This T cell receptor beta chain was observed in a study of cytomegalovirus exposure and HLA in healthy donors (dated by TCRdb to 2017 to 2019). For context, the study as a whole: A later analysis indicated that the 95 to 150 validation repertoires were generated on the platform also employed for the approximately 670 repertoires of the first cohort. The aim of the study was to test whether cataloging public T cell receptors could identify signatures of past pathogen exposure. In addition to the first cohort of around 670 subjects, a separate validation cohort of approximately 130 different subjects was used. To predict cytomegalovirus infection status, the study brought together high-throughput TCR immunosequencing, statistical association of individual TCRs with disease status, and machine learning. The study at large found these results: Most TCR sequences were observed very rarely across donors, whereas some public TCRs were present in many individuals. The validation cohort had no HLA typing available for a later analysis, so co-occurrence within that cohort was assessed over all 130 or so repertoires. In vitro tests confirmed that three of the cytomegalovirus-associated TCR beta chains recognize cytomegalovirus antigens. The authors suggested that the approach could potentially be extended to other disease states and immunological phenotypes. In both the original and validation cohorts, the classifier was reported to diagnose cytomegalovirus status with high specificity and sensitivity. Of the cluster scores, around 95% were above 0 in a later analysis, which found that TCRs clustered in the first cohort also tended to co-occur in the 120 or so validation repertoires. The study listed 170 or so TCR beta chains as associated with cytomegalovirus.

Donors formed part of the validation cohort, which comprised 120 subjects and was distinct from the first cohort of fewer than 750 subjects. The library was generated by the immunoSEQ multiplex PCR assay. The study's own analysis went as follows. A statistical classification framework was developed to diagnose cytomegalovirus status using the catalog of TCR beta chain sequences. The clones in this table, taken by TCRdb from immuneACCESS, are in-frame only. Not every clone is retained; where verified, under half of the shortfall comes from an unresolved V gene, and the cause of the rest is unknown. V, J and clone size derive from that table, while D and trimming were established from the DNA sequence. The sample profile shows some 170,000 clones; roughly nine tenths of them were found once. 5.5% to 6% of the sample belongs to the ten largest clones. The germline V gene gives CDR1 as LGHNA and CDR2 as YSLEER. Spanning cysteine to phenylalanine, the CDR3 consists of 13 amino acids. Of all the DNA, just the CDR3 is kept, 39 bases in frame from base 1. V and J are truncated by 0 bases and 5 bases respectively, leaving an intervening sequence of 4 bases.

Worth noting for this clone: It lacks a known antigen. Per-base quality was not reported, and no clone a single base away is much larger than it.

The source is a young woman in good health and CMV-seronegative. The V and J segments used are TRBV4-3 and TRBJ1-4, with no reliable assignment of the D segment. The material sequenced was PBMCs. The CDR3 reads as follows: CASSQEVNEKLFF. The DNA is as follows: TGCGCCAGCAGCCAAGAAGTGAATGAAAAACTGTTTTTT.